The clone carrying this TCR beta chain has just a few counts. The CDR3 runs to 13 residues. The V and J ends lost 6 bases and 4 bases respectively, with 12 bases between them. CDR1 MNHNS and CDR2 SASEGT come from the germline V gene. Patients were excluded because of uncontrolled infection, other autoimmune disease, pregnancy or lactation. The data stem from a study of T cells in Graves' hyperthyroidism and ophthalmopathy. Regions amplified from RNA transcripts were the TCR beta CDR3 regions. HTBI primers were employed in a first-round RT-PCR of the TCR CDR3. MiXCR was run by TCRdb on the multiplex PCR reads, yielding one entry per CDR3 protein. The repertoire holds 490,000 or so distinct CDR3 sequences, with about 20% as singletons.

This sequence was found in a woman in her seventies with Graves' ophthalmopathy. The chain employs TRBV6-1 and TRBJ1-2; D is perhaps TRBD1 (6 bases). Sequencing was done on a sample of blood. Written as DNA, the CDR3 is TGTGCCAGCAGGACGGACAGTGTCTATGGCTACACCTTC. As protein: CASRTDSVYGYTF.